A single sample gave rise to the 19 T cell receptor beta chains below, sequenced in a study of T-cell memory formation after mild COVID-19. From the 5' RACE reads, TCRdb called clonotypes with MiXCR, one entry per CDR3 protein. The sample records a few hundred thousand distinct CDR3 sequences, under 25% being singletons. The material sequenced was PBMCs or a T cell subset sorted from them (not recorded which). The receptors derive from an adult woman who had mild COVID-19 (a few samples of this study predate the infection). Cell type and time point are not known.

V is TRBV5-6 and J is TRBJ2-7; D call uncertain. Between the trimmed V and J ends, which lost 4 bases and 4 bases, there was a span of 9 bases. Germline CDR1 and CDR2: SGHDT and YYEEEE. CDR3 length equals 12 residues. In nucleotides, the CDR3 is TGTGCCAGCAGCAAGGACGCGTACGAGCAGTACTTC. This translates into CASSKDAYEQYF.

This clonotype was detected only a few times. The chain uses TRBV7-2 and TRBJ2-7, with 16 nucleotides matching TRBD2. Germline loops: CDR1 SGHTA, CDR2 FQGNSA. Trimming at V came to 4 bases and at J to 9 bases, leaving 12 bases not matched to a gene. The CDR3 contains 17 residues. CDR3 bases: TGTGCCAGCAGCTCGGCGCCGGGACTAGCGGGAGGGCCTGGGCAGTACTTC. This translates into CASSSAPGLAGGPGQYF.

This clonotype has just a few counts. This rearrangement joins TRBV7-3 to TRBJ2-2, with D maybe TRBD2 (6 bases). Trimming stripped 0 bases from V and 7 bases from J, with 12 bases between. Germline V gene data show CDR1 as SGHTA and CDR2 as FQGTGA. The CDR3 spans 15 residues. This CDR3 reads CASSLTRGGDGELFF. The DNA for the CDR3 is TGTGCCAGCAGCTTAACGCGAGGAGGGGACGGGGAGCTGTTTTTT.

The genes are TRBV20-1 and TRBJ1-1; no definite D call. The V gene's germline CDR1 is DFQATT and CDR2 SNEGSKA (reference sequence). The CDR3 runs to 13 residues. The V end lost 3 bases, the J end lost 3 bases, and 11 bases lay between the germline ends. The CDR3 DNA is TGCAGTGCTAGTATCCGCGACGACACTGAAGCTTTCTTT. Protein: CSASIRDDTEAFF.

This sequence joins TRBV6-2 or TRBV6-3 and TRBJ2-1; 14 positions match TRBD2. The CDR3 totals 16 residues. The V gene's germline CDR1 is MNHEY and CDR2 SVGEGT. Unmatched junction bases numbered 9, after V lost 6 bases and J lost 8 bases. Here the CDR3 DNA reads TGTGCCAGCAGCCGAGGACTAGCGGGAGGTCGTGATGAGCAGTTCTTC. This codes for CASSRGLAGGRDEQFF.

This clonotype was observed a handful of times. The J gene is TRBJ2-1, the V gene TRBV9; either TRBD1 or TRBD2 may supply D (6 bases each). Per the germline V gene, CDR1 is SGDLS and CDR2 is YYNGEE. The CDR3 totals 13 residues. With 0 bases removed from V and 9 bases from J, the gap between germline ends came to 10 bases. The CDR3 protein is CASSVAGGGEQFF. The CDR3 nucleotides are TGTGCCAGCAGCGTAGCCGGGGGCGGTGAGCAGTTCTTC.

This clonotype was seen a few times. The CDR3 region is CASSSTSGGGNEQFF. The CDR3 DNA reads TGTGCCAGCAGCTCTACTAGCGGGGGAGGCAATGAGCAGTTCTTC. The chain is built from TRBV7-9 and TRBJ2-1, with 11 bases identical to TRBD2. Looked up from germline, CDR1 is SEHNR and CDR2 is FQNEAQ (reference sequence). CDR3 length equals 15 residues. V dropped 4 bases and J dropped 6; count of bases not matched to a gene: 5.

In this sample, this clonotype turned up once. The V call is TRBV20-1, the J call TRBJ2-5; possibly TRBD2 for D (5 bases). This CDR3 contains 15 residues. With 3 bases removed from V and 6 bases from J, the gap between germline ends came to 20 bases. CDR1 is DFQATT and CDR2 is SNEGSKA in the germline V gene (reference sequence). The CDR3 is CSASTGEYFRQTQYF. DNA of the CDR3: TGCAGTGCTAGCACCGGGGAGTACTTCAGGCAGACCCAGTACTTC.

This clonotype was seen at least ten times. J is TRBJ1-1 and V is TRBV7-8, with 9 bases aligning to TRBD1. V gave up 1 base and J gave up 4 bases; unmatched junction bases: 1. The CDR3 is 14 residues long. The germline CDR1 and CDR2 sequences are SGHVS and FQNEAQ. CDR3 residues: CASSLGDRVTEAFF. CDR3 DNA: TGTGCCAGCAGCTTAGGGGACAGGGTCACTGAAGCTTTCTTT.

This clonotype came up a few times. J is TRBJ2-5 and V is TRBV7-6; D might be TRBD2 (6 bases). From germline, CDR1 is SGHVS and CDR2 FNYEAQ. The CDR3 sequence is 15 residues long. Between the trimmed V and J ends, which lost 5 bases and 5 bases, there was a span of 18 bases. The CDR3 DNA reads as TGTGCCAGCAGCGTACCTCCGGGACTGATGGAGACCCAGTACTTC. This gives the protein CASSVPPGLMETQYF.

This clonotype has at least ten counts. This chain connects TRBV12-3 or TRBV12-4 to TRBJ2-3; TRBD2 might be the D (6 bases). Trimming pared 2 bases from V and 4 bases from J, leaving 13 bases between. This CDR3 is 15 amino acids long. The CDR3: CASSLTSTGADTQYF. CDR3 bases: TGTGCCAGCAGTTTAACTAGCACCGGCGCAGATACGCAGTATTTT.

This clonotype has just a few counts. V gene TRBV7-6 combines with J gene TRBJ2-1; D gene uncertain. Germline V gene lookup returns CDR1 SGHVS and CDR2 FNYEAQ. V lost 1 base to trimming and J lost 7 bases, with 14 bases between them. There are 15 residues in the CDR3. As DNA, the CDR3 is TGTGCCAGCAGCTTAGGACCAGCTCGTGGAAATGAGCAGTTCTTC. It is translated as CASSLGPARGNEQFF. Looking up the rest from reference TRBV7-6 and TRBJ2-1 gives the full variable domain: GAGVSQSPRYKVTKRGQDVALRCDPISGHVSLYWYRQALGQGPEFLTYFNYEAQQDKSGLPNDRFSAERPEGSISTLTIQRTEQRDSAMYRCASSLGPARGNEQFFGPGTRLTVL.

The genes are TRBV6-2 or TRBV6-3 and TRBJ2-3, with 7 bases fitting TRBD2. Trimming took 4 bases from V and 0 from J; bases not matched to a gene: 4. The CDR3 covers 15 residues. The germline V gene encodes CDR1 MNHEY and CDR2 SVGEGT. The CDR3 DNA is TGTGCCAGCAGTTTCACAGCGGGGAGCACAGATACGCAGTATTTT. It codes for CASSFTAGSTDTQYF.

This chain joins TRBV15 and TRBJ1-5, with no clear D. This CDR3 region has 15 residues. Per the germline V gene, CDR1 is LNHNV and CDR2 is YYDKDF (reference sequence). Trimming cost V 0 bases and J 6 bases, with 12 bases left between them. CDR3 residues: CATSRDPTPGQPQHF. The CDR3 nucleotides read TGTGCCACCAGCAGAGATCCCACCCCAGGTCAGCCCCAGCATTTT.

J is TRBJ2-7 and V is TRBV7-9, with TRBD2 matching over 14 bases. This CDR3 contains 15 residues. V trimming: 5 bases; J trimming: 5 bases; junction bases outside the gene matches: 5. Per the germline V gene, CDR1 is SEHNR and CDR2 is FQNEAQ (reference sequence). CDR3 in amino acids: CASSPTGLAGDEQYF. In DNA, the CDR3 is TGTGCCAGCAGCCCTACGGGACTAGCGGGAGACGAGCAGTACTTC.

In its sample, this clonotype was seen once. The V call is TRBV4-2, the J call TRBJ2-4; D might be TRBD1 (6 bases). Trimming shortened V by 5 bases and J by 5 bases, and 10 bases separated the two germline ends. Germline V gene lookup returns CDR1 LGHNA and CDR2 YNFKEQ. This CDR3 comprises 13 residues. The CDR3 region is CASSIRTENIQYF. CDR3 sequence (DNA): TGTGCCAGCAGCATTAGGACAGAAAACATTCAGTACTTC.

A few counts support this clonotype. The chain recombines TRBV5-1 with TRBJ2-1, with 8 bases lining up with TRBD2. Germline loops: CDR1 SGHRS, CDR2 YFSETQ. The CDR3 extends over 16 amino acids. Trimming cost V 5 bases and J 9 bases; bases outside gene matches: 16. Here the CDR3 DNA reads TGCGCCAGCAGGGGGGGGCCAGGACTAGCCCCCTTTGAGCAGTTCTTC. Amino acids: CASRGGPGLAPFEQFF.

The V gene is TRBV15, the J gene TRBJ2-1, with D unresolved. Trimming removed 4 bases at V and 4 bases at J, with 17 bases between. Germline V lookup: CDR1 LNHNV, CDR2 YYDKDF (reference sequence). The CDR3 has 16 residues. The chain's CDR3 is CATSIGRLSLYNEQFF. CDR3 DNA: TGTGCCACCAGCATAGGGCGCCTCTCACTTTACAATGAGCAGTTCTTC.

This clonotype was detected a few times. The CDR3, as DNA: TGTGCCAGCAGTCCCGATGGTCGGGTACGATCCTATGGCTACACCTTC. This gives the protein CASSPDGRVRSYGYTF. The chain recombines TRBV12-3 or TRBV12-4 with TRBJ1-2; D gene unclear. V dropped 5 bases and J dropped 4 bases, with 20 bases sitting between them. The CDR3 contains 16 residues.